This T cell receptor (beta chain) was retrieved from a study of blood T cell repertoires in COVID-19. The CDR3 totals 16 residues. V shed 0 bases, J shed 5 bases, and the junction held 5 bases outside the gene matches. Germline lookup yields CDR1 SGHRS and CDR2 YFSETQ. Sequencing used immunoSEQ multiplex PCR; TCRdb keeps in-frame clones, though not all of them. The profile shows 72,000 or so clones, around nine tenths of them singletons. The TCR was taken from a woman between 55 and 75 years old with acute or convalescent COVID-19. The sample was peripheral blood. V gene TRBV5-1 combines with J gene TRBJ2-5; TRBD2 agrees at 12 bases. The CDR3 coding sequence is TGCGCCAGCAGCTTGGTCCCTAGCGGGGGGGCGGAGACCCAGTACTTC. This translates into CASSLVPSGGAETQYF.